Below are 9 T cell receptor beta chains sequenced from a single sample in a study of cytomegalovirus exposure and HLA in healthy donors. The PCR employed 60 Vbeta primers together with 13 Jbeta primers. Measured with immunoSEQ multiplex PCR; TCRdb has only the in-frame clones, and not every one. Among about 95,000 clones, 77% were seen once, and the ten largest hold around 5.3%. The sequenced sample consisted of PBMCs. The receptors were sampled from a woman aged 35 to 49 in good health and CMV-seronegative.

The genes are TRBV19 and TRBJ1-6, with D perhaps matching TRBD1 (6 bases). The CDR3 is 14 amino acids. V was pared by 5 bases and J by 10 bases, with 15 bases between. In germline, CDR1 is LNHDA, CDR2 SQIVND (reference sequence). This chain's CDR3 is CASSLSTGKSPLHF. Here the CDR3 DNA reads TGTGCCAGTAGTTTGAGCACAGGGAAATCACCCCTCCACTTT.

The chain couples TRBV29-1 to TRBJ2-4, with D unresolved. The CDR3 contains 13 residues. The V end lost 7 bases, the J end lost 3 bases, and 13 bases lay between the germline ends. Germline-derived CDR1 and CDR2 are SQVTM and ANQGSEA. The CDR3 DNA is TGCAGCGCATATTTAAGAGTCAAAAACATTCAGTACTTC. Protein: CSAYLRVKNIQYF. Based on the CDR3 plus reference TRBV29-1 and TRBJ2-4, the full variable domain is SAVISQKPSRDICQRGTSLTIQCQVDSQVTMMFWYRQQPGQSLTLIATANQGSEATYESGFVIDKFPISRPNLTFSTLTVSNMSPEDSSIYLCSAYLRVKNIQYFGAGTRLSVL.

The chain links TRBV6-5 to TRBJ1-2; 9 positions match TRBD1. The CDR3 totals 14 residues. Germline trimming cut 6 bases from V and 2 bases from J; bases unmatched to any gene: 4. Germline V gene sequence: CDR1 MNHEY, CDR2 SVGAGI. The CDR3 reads CASRRDRGNYGYTF. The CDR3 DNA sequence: TGTGCCAGCAGACGCGACAGGGGGAACTATGGCTACACCTTC.

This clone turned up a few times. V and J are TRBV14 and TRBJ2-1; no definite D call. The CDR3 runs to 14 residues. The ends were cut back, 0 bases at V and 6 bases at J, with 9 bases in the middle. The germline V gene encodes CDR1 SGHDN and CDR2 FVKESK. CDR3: CASSQDFGSNEQFF. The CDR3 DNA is TGTGCCAGCAGCCAAGATTTCGGTAGCAATGAGCAGTTCTTC.

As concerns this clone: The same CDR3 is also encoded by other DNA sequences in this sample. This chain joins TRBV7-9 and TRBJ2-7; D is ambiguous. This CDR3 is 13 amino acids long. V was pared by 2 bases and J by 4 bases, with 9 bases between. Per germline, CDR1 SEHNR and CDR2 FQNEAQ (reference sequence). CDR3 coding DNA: TGTGCCAGCAGCTTATCCGGCGGTTACGAGCAGTACTTC. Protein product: CASSLSGGYEQYF. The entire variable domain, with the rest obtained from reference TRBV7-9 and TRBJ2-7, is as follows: DTGVSQNPRHKITKRGQNVTFRCDPISEHNRLYWYRQTLGQGPEFLTYFQNEAQLEKSRLLSDRFSAERPKGSFSTLEIQRTEQGDSAMYLCASSLSGGYEQYFGPGTRLTVT.

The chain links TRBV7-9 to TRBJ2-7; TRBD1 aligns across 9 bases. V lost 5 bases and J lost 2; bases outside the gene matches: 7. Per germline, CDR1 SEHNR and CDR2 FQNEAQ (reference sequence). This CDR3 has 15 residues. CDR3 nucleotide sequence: TGTGCCAGCAGCAAAGACAGGGGGGCACCCTACGAGCAGTACTTC. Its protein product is CASSKDRGAPYEQYF.

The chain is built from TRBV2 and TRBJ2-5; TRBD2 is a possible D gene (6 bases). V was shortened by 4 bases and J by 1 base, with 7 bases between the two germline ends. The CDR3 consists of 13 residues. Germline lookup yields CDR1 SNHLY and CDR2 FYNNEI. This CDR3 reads CASSGGTQETQYF. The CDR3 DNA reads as TGTGCCAGCAGTGGCGGGACCCAAGAGACCCAGTACTTC.

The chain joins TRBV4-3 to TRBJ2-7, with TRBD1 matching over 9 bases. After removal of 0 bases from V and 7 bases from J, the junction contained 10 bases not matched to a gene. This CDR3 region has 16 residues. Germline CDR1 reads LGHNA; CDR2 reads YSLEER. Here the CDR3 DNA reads TGCGCCAGCAGCCAAGACCTACAGGGGGCCACGGGAGAGCAGTACTTC. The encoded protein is CASSQDLQGATGEQYF.

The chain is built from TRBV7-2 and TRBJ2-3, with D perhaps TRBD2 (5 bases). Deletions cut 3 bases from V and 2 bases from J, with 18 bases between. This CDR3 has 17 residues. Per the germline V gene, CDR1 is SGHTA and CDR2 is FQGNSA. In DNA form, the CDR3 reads TGTGCCAGCAGCTTCGGTCCGGGGAGTCAGGTCACAGATACGCAGTATTTT. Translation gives CASSFGPGSQVTDTQYF.